Presented here are 24 T cell receptor beta chains from one specimen sequenced in a study of blood T cell repertoires in COVID-19. Some clones are missing from TCRdb's copy, which holds only in-frame ones; the method was immunoSEQ multiplex PCR. The sample has about 270,000 clones, roughly 85% seen once. Material for sequencing was PBMCs or T cells enriched from blood (not recorded which). Receptor source: a woman in her 50s with acute COVID-19.

The chain couples TRBV2 to TRBJ2-5, with 9 bases identical to TRBD2. Germline CDR1 reads SNHLY; CDR2 reads FYNNEI. J lost 0 bases, V lost 7 bases, and 6 bases had no gene match. The CDR3 has 15 residues. CDR3 sequence (DNA): TGTGCCAGCAAAATTAGCGGGGGTTACCAAGAGACCCAGTACTTC. Its translation: CASKISGGYQETQYF.

V gene TRBV18 combines with J gene TRBJ1-5; 8 nucleotides align to TRBD1. Trimming cost V 2 bases and J 5 bases; bases outside gene matches: 14. There are 18 residues in the CDR3. Germline-derived CDR1 and CDR2 are KGHSH and LQKENI. The CDR3 DNA reads as TGTGCCAGCTCACCAATCCCTCTTTCCGGGACAGGCGATCAGCCCCAGCATTTT. Its protein product is CASSPIPLSGTGDQPQHF.

The CDR3: CASSTRQGAFGYTF. CDR3 nucleotide sequence: TGTGCCAGCAGTACGCGACAGGGGGCTTTTGGCTACACCTTC. The gene calls are TRBV6-5 and TRBJ1-2; 10 positions match TRBD1. The length of the CDR3 is 14 residues. The germline CDR1 and CDR2 sequences are MNHEY and SVGAGI. The J segment lost 7 bases and the V segment lost 5 bases, leaving 7 bases of the junction unmatched.

This clone was seen only once. The gene calls are TRBV30 and TRBJ1-2; the D is unclear. Germline V gene sequence: CDR1 GTSNPN, CDR2 SVGIG (reference sequence). V lost 3 bases and J lost 0, with 14 bases in between. CDR3 length: 15 residues. Here the CDR3 DNA reads TGTGCCTGGAGCCATACAACGGGGACTAACTATGGCTACACCTTC. Residues: CAWSHTTGTNYGYTF.

The rearrangement uses TRBV10-3 and TRBJ1-1; TRBD1 matches at 8 bases. Trimming took 5 bases from V and 0 from J; bases not matched to a gene: 14. CDR3 length equals 18 residues. Germline-derived CDR1 and CDR2 are ENHRY and SYGVKD. The CDR3 sequence: CAISSLMTGTGLNTEAFF. For the CDR3, the DNA is TGTGCCATCAGTTCCTTGATGACCGGGACAGGTCTGAACACTGAAGCTTTCTTT.

The rearrangement joins TRBV6-2 or TRBV6-3 to TRBJ1-5, with 9 nucleotides matching TRBD1. The germline CDR1 and CDR2 sequences are MNHEY and SVGEGT. The CDR3 has 15 residues. The ends lost 5 bases at V and 6 bases at J; junction bases unmatched: 8. CDR3 DNA sequence: TGTGCCAGCAGTCGAGGGACAGGGATCTCTCAGCCCCAGCATTTT. The encoded protein is CASSRGTGISQPQHF.

This clone came up once. This chain links TRBV25-1 with TRBJ2-7, with TRBD1 identical over 11 bases. Germline CDR1 and CDR2: MGHDK and SYGVNS. With 6 bases clipped from V and 4 bases from J, the junction kept 8 bases outside the gene matches. There are 15 residues in the CDR3. CDR3 in amino acids: CASSQPGQGVYEQYF. For the CDR3, the DNA is TGTGCCAGCAGCCAACCGGGACAGGGGGTGTACGAGCAGTACTTC.

This rearrangement joins TRBV7-9 to TRBJ2-2; 16 nucleotides line up with TRBD2. The germline V gene encodes CDR1 SEHNR and CDR2 FQNEAQ (reference sequence). V shed 5 bases and J 3 bases; nucleotides not matched to a gene: 6. There are 18 residues in the CDR3. The CDR3 coding sequence is TGTGCCAGCAGCCCGGGACTAGCGGGGGGGCCGGACACCGGGGAGCTGTTTTTT. Translated: CASSPGLAGGPDTGELFF.

The chain uses TRBV10-3 and TRBJ2-3; no reliable D call. The germline V and J ends were trimmed by 2 bases and 4 bases, with 7 bases remaining between them. CDR1 and CDR2 from the germline V gene are ENHRY and SYGVKD. The CDR3 is made up of 13 amino acids. CDR3 protein: CAISEPSSDTQYF. The DNA of the CDR3 is TGTGCCATCAGTGAGCCCTCTTCAGATACGCAGTATTTT.

This clone appeared a few times. This rearrangement joins TRBV30 to TRBJ1-2; 7 nucleotides agree with TRBD1. CDR1 and CDR2 (germline): GTSNPN, SVGIG (reference sequence). V lost 2 bases to trimming and J lost 0 bases; unmatched junction nucleotides: 6. CDR3 length equals 15 residues. CDR3 region: CAWSQPGQANYGYTF. The CDR3 bases are TGTGCCTGGAGTCAACCCGGACAGGCTAACTATGGCTACACCTTC.

This clone was detected once. This rearrangement joins TRBV7-9 to TRBJ1-2, with no clear D. The CDR3 sequence is 12 residues long. Germline V lookup: CDR1 SEHNR, CDR2 FQNEAQ (reference sequence). The V and J ends lost 1 base and 5 bases respectively, with 5 bases between them. CDR3 residues: CASSLDNYGYTF. The CDR3 bases are TGTGCCAGCAGCTTAGATAATTATGGCTACACCTTC.

This clone was recorded a few times. The chain links TRBV7-9 to TRBJ2-1; D call uncertain. Trimming removed 7 bases from V and 5 bases from J, with 18 bases in between. In germline, CDR1 is SEHNR, CDR2 FQNEAQ (reference sequence). CDR3 length equals 15 residues. The CDR3 nucleotides are TGTGCCAGCATCCGCCGAACAACCCCACACAATGAGCAGTTCTTC. Its protein product is CASIRRTTPHNEQFF.

The CDR3 coding sequence is TGTGCCATCAGTGTTGCTCAGGACTATGGCTACACCTTC. This encodes CAISVAQDYGYTF. This sequence joins TRBV10-3 and TRBJ1-2; no definite D call. Trimming removed 4 bases from V and 3 bases from J, with 9 bases in between. In germline, CDR1 is ENHRY, CDR2 SYGVKD. The CDR3 has 13 residues.

The chain has TRBV18 and TRBJ2-7, with a possible D match to TRBD2 (5 bases). The CDR3 consists of 13 residues. The germline CDR1 and CDR2 sequences are KGHSH and LQKENI. V was shortened by 3 bases and J by 3 bases, with 9 bases between the two germline ends. The CDR3 loop is CASSPVGGYEQYF. CDR3 coding DNA: TGTGCCAGCTCACCCGTCGGAGGCTACGAGCAGTACTTC.

This sequence joins TRBV7-2 and TRBJ2-3, with D possibly TRBD1 on 5 matching bases. The CDR3 covers 12 residues. V was trimmed by 5 bases and J by 8 bases, leaving 11 bases between them. From germline, CDR1 is SGHTA and CDR2 FQGNSA. The CDR3 here is CASSQLQVTQYF. For the CDR3, the DNA is TGTGCCAGCAGCCAACTACAGGTTACGCAGTATTTT.

The genes are TRBV7-2 and TRBJ1-1; D gene uncertain. The CDR3 spans 16 residues. V was cut by 0 bases and J by 0 bases, with 11 bases left in between. From germline, CDR1 is SGHTA and CDR2 FQGNSA. The CDR3 nucleotides are TGTGCCAGCAGCTTAGCGCGTATGGTTATGAACACTGAAGCTTTCTTT. Its translation is CASSLARMVMNTEAFF. The whole variable domain, remainder taken from reference TRBV7-2 and TRBJ1-1, is GAGVSQSPSNKVTEKGKDVELRCDPISGHTALYWYRQSLGQGLEFLIYFQGNSAPDKSGLPSDRFSAERTGGSVSTLTIQRTQQEDSAVYLCASSLARMVMNTEAFFGQGTRLTVV.

The chain couples TRBV5-5 to TRBJ1-2, with D perhaps TRBD1 (6 bases). V was trimmed by 2 bases and J by 3 bases, leaving 17 bases between them. The CDR3 sequence is 16 residues long. The germline V gene encodes CDR1 SGHKS and CDR2 YYEKEE (reference sequence). The CDR3 DNA follows: TGTGCCAGCAGCTTATTCACAGGGTTCGGTGACTATGGCTACACCTTC. It codes for CASSLFTGFGDYGYTF. Supplemented by reference TRBV5-5 and TRBJ1-2, the full variable domain reads DAGVTQSPTHLIKTRGQQVTLRCSPISGHKSVSWYQQVLGQGPQFIFQYYEKEERGRGNFPDRFSARQFPNYSSELNVNALLLGDSALYLCASSLFTGFGDYGYTFGSGTRLTVV.

The rearrangement uses TRBV19 and TRBJ1-3, with D uncertain. In germline, CDR1 is LNHDA, CDR2 SQIVND (reference sequence). The V gene lost 10 bases and the J gene lost 3 bases, with 13 bases spanning the gap. This CDR3 comprises 13 residues. In DNA, the CDR3 is TGTGCCATCGGGCGCGGGAATGGAAACACCATATATTTT. Translated, it gives CAIGRGNGNTIYF.

The chain couples TRBV20-1 to TRBJ1-4, with D possibly TRBD1 on 5 matching bases. This CDR3 is built from 13 residues. Germline CDR1 is DFQATT and CDR2 is SNEGSKA (reference sequence). V was cut by 3 bases and J by 6 bases, with 11 bases left in between. Here the CDR3 DNA reads TGCAGTGCTAGTACAGGCGAGGATGAAAAACTGTTTTTT. This translates into CSASTGEDEKLFF.

This rearrangement joins TRBV5-1 to TRBJ2-7, with 13 bases that match TRBD2. CDR1 SGHRS and CDR2 YFSETQ come from the germline V gene. V was clipped by 0 bases and J by 4 bases; unmatched bases: 1. The CDR3 is 15 amino acids. This CDR3 is CASSLETSGGYEQYF. The CDR3 nucleotides read TGCGCCAGCAGCTTGGAGACTAGCGGGGGGTACGAGCAGTACTTC. Full variable domain (missing parts from reference TRBV5-1 and TRBJ2-7): KAGVTQTPRYLIKTRGQQVTLSCSPISGHRSVSWYQQTPGQGLQFLFEYFSETQRNKGNFPGRFSGRQFSNSRSEMNVSTLELGDSALYLCASSLETSGGYEQYFGPGTRLTVT.

The chain has TRBV19 and TRBJ1-2; D is perhaps TRBD1 (6 bases). Germline V lookup: CDR1 LNHDA, CDR2 SQIVND (reference sequence). The CDR3 runs to 14 residues. The V gene lost 5 bases and the J gene lost 1 base, with 11 bases spanning the gap. The CDR3 DNA follows: TGTGCCAGTAGTCCGCCAGGGGTTAACTATGGCTACACCTTC. It codes for CASSPPGVNYGYTF.

The rearrangement uses TRBV28 and TRBJ1-5, with D tentatively TRBD1 (5 bases). The V gene lost 5 bases and the J gene lost 5 bases, with 16 bases spanning the gap. This CDR3 has 15 residues. The germline V gene has CDR1 MDHEN and CDR2 SYDVKM. In nucleotides, the CDR3 is TGTGCCAGCAGTATTCGACCGGGGGGGGATCAGCCCCAGCATTTT. It encodes CASSIRPGGDQPQHF.

The chain combines TRBV7-2 with TRBJ1-2; D unclear. V gave up 5 bases and J gave up 7 bases, with 20 bases separating them. Germline V gene data show CDR1 as SGHTA and CDR2 as FQGNSA. This CDR3 has 15 amino acids. CDR3 sequence (DNA): TGTGCCAGCAGCCTCGCCGTCGAGAGGGTGGGTGGCTACACCTTC. Protein: CASSLAVERVGGYTF.

The chain couples TRBV29-1 to TRBJ1-2, with 7 nucleotides matching TRBD1. Trimming removed 6 bases from V and 8 bases from J; junction bases left unmatched: 12. Germline-derived CDR1 and CDR2 are SQVTM and ANQGSEA. The CDR3 totals 13 residues. The CDR3 DNA reads TGCAGCGTCGCCTTAGGGGGCGCGGGGGGCTACACCTTC. It codes for CSVALGGAGGYTF.